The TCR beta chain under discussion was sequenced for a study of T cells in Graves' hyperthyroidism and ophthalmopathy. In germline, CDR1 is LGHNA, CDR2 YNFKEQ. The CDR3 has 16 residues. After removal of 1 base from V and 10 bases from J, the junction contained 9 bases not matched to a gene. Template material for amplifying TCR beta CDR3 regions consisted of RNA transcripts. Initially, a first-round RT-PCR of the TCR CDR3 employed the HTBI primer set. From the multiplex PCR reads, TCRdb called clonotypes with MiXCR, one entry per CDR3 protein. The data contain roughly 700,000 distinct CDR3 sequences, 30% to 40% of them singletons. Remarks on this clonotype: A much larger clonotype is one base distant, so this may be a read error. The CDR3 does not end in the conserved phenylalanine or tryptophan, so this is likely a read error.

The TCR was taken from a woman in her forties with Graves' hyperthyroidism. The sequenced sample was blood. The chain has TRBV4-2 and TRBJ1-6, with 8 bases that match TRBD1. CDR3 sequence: CASSQGLAGGFSPLHL. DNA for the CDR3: TGTGCCAGCAGCCAAGGGTTGGCAGGGGGCTTCTCACCCCTCCACCTT.